This TCR beta chain was documented in a study of blood T cell repertoires in COVID-19. In the study overall: COVID-19 samples from acute and convalescent phases originated in the United States, Italy and Spain. The cDNA or gDNA used as material had been derived from T cells, B-cell-depleted T cells, or PBMCs.

This clone was counted a single time. CDR3 size: 13 residues. V shed 0 bases and J shed 8 bases, with 10 bases lying between them. Germline V gene lookup returns CDR1 SGHAT and CDR2 FQNNGV. In the original analysis: Reference gene primer amplification yielded estimated nucleated cell counts. Sequencing was performed with immunoSEQ multiplex PCR; in TCRdb, only in-frame clones are kept and a portion is missing. For V, J and clone size, that table is used; D and trimming come from the DNA. This sample yields about 230,000 clones, of which approximately 87% are seen a single time; approximately 2.8% belongs to the top ten.

Sequencing was done on a sample of PBMCs or T cells enriched from blood (not recorded which). The chain couples TRBV11-2 to TRBJ1-2, with D possibly TRBD1 on 6 matching bases. The TCR sequence derives from a woman aged 50 to 60 in a cohort exposed to, infected with or recovered from COVID-19 (not recorded which). This CDR3 reads CASSLDRGQGYTF. The CDR3 DNA sequence: TGTGCCAGCAGCTTAGACAGGGGTCAGGGCTACACCTTC.